The 17 T cell receptor beta chains reported below all come from one sample, sequenced in a study of T cell repertoires in cytomegalovirus infection (dated by TCRdb to about 2019). Reads for this sample came from an Illumina HiSeq 1500. Starting from the raw public reads, TCRdb applied fastp trimming at Q25, assembled clones with MiXCR and retained in-frame beta chains. Each CDR3 protein gets just one entry, which takes the most common genes and DNA from the rows behind it. The sample table contains about 230,000 distinct CDR3 sequences; only one count was recorded for about 5.9% of them. Around 6.5% of the sample rests with the top ten. Sample: PBMCs. These receptors were taken from a human donor in good health (CMV status not recorded). Some clones in this sample may be carry-over from other donors' samples.

This clonotype was counted at least ten times. V gene TRBV27 combines with J gene TRBJ2-3, with D tentatively TRBD2 (6 bases). Germline V gives CDR1 MNHEY, CDR2 SMNVEV (reference sequence). The CDR3 has 16 amino acids. V lost 5 bases, J lost 2 bases, and 17 bases lay in between. The CDR3 here is CASSPFLGGFTDTQYF. CDR3 in DNA: TGTGCCAGCAGTCCCTTCCTCGGGGGATTCACAGATACGCAGTATTTT.

This clonotype has at least ten counts. The rearrangement links TRBV28 to TRBJ1-2; D is unresolved. CDR1 is MDHEN and CDR2 is SYDVKM in the germline V gene. The CDR3 has 14 residues. Between the trimmed V and J ends, which lost 0 bases and 7 bases, there was a span of 12 bases. This CDR3 reads CASSLWARSPGYTF. CDR3 DNA sequence: TGTGCCAGCAGTTTATGGGCTCGATCGCCTGGCTACACCTTC.

This clonotype appeared a few times. The V and J genes are TRBV29-1 and TRBJ2-1; D may be TRBD1 or TRBD2 (5 bases each). The CDR3 has 14 amino acids. The V gene lost 3 bases and the J gene lost 4 bases, with 13 bases spanning the gap. Germline V lookup: CDR1 SQVTM, CDR2 ANQGSEA. CDR3 DNA sequence: TGCAGCGTTGATGAGGGGTCTCTATACAATGAGCAGTTCTTC. Encoded protein: CSVDEGSLYNEQFF.

This clonotype was observed many times. V usage is TRBV4-3 and J usage is TRBJ1-4, with D possibly TRBD1 on 6 matching bases. Per germline, CDR1 LGHNA and CDR2 YSLEER. The V gene lost 4 bases and the J gene lost 7 bases, with 25 bases spanning the gap. This CDR3 has 18 amino acids. As DNA, the CDR3 is TGCGCCAGCAGCCCGCGAACATTTACAGGGAATGAAGCTGAAAAACTGTTTTTT. It translates to CASSPRTFTGNEAEKLFF.

This clonotype was found many times. The rearrangement joins TRBV20-1 to TRBJ1-1; TRBD1 is a possible D gene (5 bases). This CDR3 spans 12 amino acids. CDR1 and CDR2 (germline): DFQATT, SNEGSKA (reference sequence). Trimming cost V 2 bases and J 5 bases, with 9 bases left between them. The CDR3 loop is CSARQGGTEAFF. CDR3 bases: TGCAGTGCTAGACAGGGAGGGACTGAAGCTTTCTTT.

The sample holds a few counts of this clonotype. The chain links TRBV29-1 to TRBJ2-3; D is ambiguous. Germline assignment: CDR1 SQVTM and CDR2 ANQGSEA. The CDR3 covers 13 residues. The germline V and J ends were trimmed by 1 base and 2 bases, with 7 bases remaining between them. The CDR3 DNA reads as TGCAGCGTTGAAGTAAAATACACAGATACGCAGTATTTT. Residues: CSVEVKYTDTQYF.

The chain combines TRBV6-2 or TRBV6-3 with TRBJ1-1; tentatively, D is TRBD1 (6 bases). The CDR3 has 12 amino acids. Trimming took off 5 bases at V and 10 bases at J, with 14 bases between the two ends. Germline CDR1 is MNHEY and CDR2 is SVGEGT. CDR3: CASSPAQGAAFF. In nucleotides, the CDR3 is TGTGCCAGCAGTCCAGCACAGGGTGCAGCTTTCTTT.

This clonotype was counted ten times or more. The chain is built from TRBV7-2 and TRBJ2-7; TRBD1 agrees at 10 bases. The CDR3 sequence is 15 residues long. J was trimmed by 5 bases and V by 4 bases; bases with no gene match: 8. CDR1 and CDR2 from the germline V gene are SGHTA and FQGNSA. CDR3 loop: CASSWGGTGEDEQYF. In nucleotides, the CDR3 is TGTGCCAGCAGCTGGGGGGGGACAGGGGAGGACGAGCAGTACTTC.

This clonotype was counted ten times or more. The J gene is TRBJ1-4, the V gene TRBV5-6, with TRBD1 as a possible D gene (5 bases). Looked up from germline, CDR1 is SGHDT and CDR2 is YYEEEE. V lost 3 bases and J lost 5, with 20 bases in between. The CDR3 is made up of 17 amino acids. CDR3 coding DNA: TGTGCCAGCAGCTCCGACAGAGCTAATTGGGAAAATGAAAAACTGTTTTTT. Translation gives CASSSDRANWENEKLFF.

The table lists this clonotype with many counts. The CDR3 DNA reads TGCGCCAGCAGCCCCCCGGACATGGACCAAGAGACCCAGTACTTC. Amino acids: CASSPPDMDQETQYF. The J gene is TRBJ2-5, the V gene TRBV4-1, with a tentative D call TRBD1 (5 bases). V was trimmed by 4 bases and J by 0 bases, leaving 12 bases between them. Germline lookup yields CDR1 MGHRA and CDR2 YSYEKL. The CDR3 has 15 residues.

This clonotype was recorded at least ten times. The chain carries TRBV28 and TRBJ2-7; possibly TRBD1 for D (5 bases). Per germline, CDR1 MDHEN and CDR2 SYDVKM. Trimming left V 8 bases short and J 0 bases short, with 8 bases between. This CDR3 contains 12 residues. CDR3 sequence reads: CASGHFSYEQYF. CDR3 nucleotide sequence: TGTGCCAGCGGACATTTCTCCTACGAGCAGTACTTC.

This clonotype was seen ten or more times. V usage is TRBV14 and J usage is TRBJ1-1; perhaps TRBD1 as D (5 bases). Germline CDR1 is SGHDN and CDR2 is FVKESK. V was cut by 5 bases and J by 11 bases, with 27 bases left in between. The CDR3 is made up of 16 amino acids. The DNA of the CDR3 is TGTGCCAGCAGCTATATTCCGGGACGGGAACCCCCAGGGGCTTTCTTT. It is translated as CASSYIPGREPPGAFF.

This clonotype was observed many times. This sequence joins TRBV20-1 and TRBJ2-5; D not certain. This CDR3 has 13 residues. CDR1 and CDR2 (germline): DFQATT, SNEGSKA (reference sequence). Trimming pared 1 base from V and 4 bases from J, leaving 10 bases between. This CDR3 is CSARGQFGETQYF. In nucleotides, the CDR3 is TGCAGTGCTAGAGGACAATTTGGAGAGACCCAGTACTTC.

The V and J genes are TRBV5-6 and TRBJ2-7; perhaps TRBD1 as D (6 bases). There are 13 residues in the CDR3. Germline lookup yields CDR1 SGHDT and CDR2 YYEEEE. V was trimmed by 1 base and J by 10 bases, leaving 15 bases between them. The CDR3 reads CASSLSGVQGQYF. DNA of the CDR3: TGTGCCAGCAGCTTGTCAGGGGTGCAGGGACAGTACTTC.

This clonotype was detected ten times or more. The J gene is TRBJ2-3, the V gene TRBV28; 14 nucleotides match TRBD2. V shed 6 bases and J 15 bases; nucleotides not matched to a gene: 8. This CDR3 has 13 residues. Germline lookup yields CDR1 MDHEN and CDR2 SYDVKM. CDR3 amino acids: CASRVTSGGAGYF. Written as DNA, the CDR3 is TGTGCCAGCAGGGTGACTAGCGGGGGGGCCGGTTATTTT.

The table lists this clonotype with many counts. The chain recombines TRBV6-5 with TRBJ1-1; tentative D call: TRBD1 (5 bases). In germline, CDR1 is MNHEY, CDR2 SVGAGI. The CDR3 covers 20 residues. The V end was cut by 0 bases, the J end by 2 bases, with 25 bases between. CDR3 DNA: TGTGCCAGCAGTTACTCGTTAGCACATTCCTCAGGGAAGGTAAACACTGAAGCTTTCTTT. Translation gives CASSYSLAHSSGKVNTEAFF.

This clonotype was recorded many times. J is TRBJ1-2 and V is TRBV20-1; 9 positions agree with TRBD1. Trimming at V came to 6 bases and at J to 5 bases, leaving 7 bases not matched to a gene. The germline CDR1 and CDR2 sequences are DFQATT and SNEGSKA (reference sequence). The CDR3 has 13 amino acids. The CDR3 here is CSAPQGAGYGYTF. The CDR3 DNA reads TGCAGTGCACCACAGGGGGCGGGATATGGCTACACCTTC.